This T cell receptor (beta chain) came from a study of T cells after yellow fever vaccination. Regarding this clonotype: The antigen is undetermined.

This CDR3 is built from 16 residues. Germline V lookup: CDR1 SGHKS, CDR2 YYEKEE (reference sequence). The V gene lost 4 bases and the J gene lost 0 bases, with 15 bases spanning the gap. MiXCR was run by TCRdb on the 5' RACE reads, yielding one entry per CDR3 protein. The sample lists about 350,000 distinct CDR3 sequences, roughly 8.3% seen once, with 17% in the top ten. Study observations and caveats: FACS-sorted repertoires could contain abundant clonotypes contaminating from the bulk population. Reappearance after the booster was seen for most primary-vaccination clones, at 96% CD4 and 80% to 90% CD8.

This chain links TRBV5-5 with TRBJ2-3; the D gene is possibly TRBD1 (6 bases). Specimen: PBMCs, collected roughly seven weeks after the first yellow fever vaccination. The sequence was obtained from a man younger than 35 who received the YFV17D yellow fever vaccine. DNA of the CDR3: TGTGCCAGCAGCCCAAGGACAGCTTCTAGCACAGATACGCAGTATTTT. This sequence encodes CASSPRTASSTDTQYF. Full variable domain (rest looked up from reference TRBV5-5 and TRBJ2-3): DAGVTQSPTHLIKTRGQQVTLRCSPISGHKSVSWYQQVLGQGPQFIFQYYEKEERGRGNFPDRFSARQFPNYSSELNVNALLLGDSALYLCASSPRTASSTDTQYFGPGTRLTVL.